This TCR beta chain was captured in a study of T cell responses to AZD1222 COVID-19 vaccine. Study conclusions and caveats: Repertoires were obtained solely post-peak T cell response. Recipients of AZD1222 seropositive at baseline numbered only 6 or 7. Among the donors, most were white British and more were female, and clonal diversity was possibly underestimated.

Second doses were pooled across both intervals (about 4 or about 12 weeks). Remarks on this clone: The antigen is unknown.

Repertoires were generated with immunoSEQ multiplex PCR, while TCRdb's copy carries only in-frame clones and drops some. The table lists 100,000 or so clones, roughly 89% of them singletons. The CDR3 length is 14 residues. Germline lookup yields CDR1 LNHDA and CDR2 SQIVND (reference sequence). V was pared by 5 bases and J by 6 bases, with 5 bases of the junction left unmatched. This rearrangement joins TRBV19 to TRBJ1-4; 8 bases are shared with TRBD1. Specimen: peripheral blood, collected 28 days after the second AZD1222 dose. The clonotype was recovered from an adult who received the AZD1222 COVID-19 vaccine. The CDR3 DNA sequence: TGTGCCAGTAGTTCCAGGGGGCGCGATGAAAAACTGTTTTTT. This gives the protein CASSSRGRDEKLFF. The full variable domain, with the rest looked up from reference TRBV19 and TRBJ1-4, is DGGITQSPKYLFRKEGQNVTLSCEQNLNHDAMYWYRQDPGQGLRLIYYSQIVNDFQKGDIAEGYSVSREKKESFPLTVTSAQKNPTAFYLCASSSRGRDEKLFFGSGTQLSVL.